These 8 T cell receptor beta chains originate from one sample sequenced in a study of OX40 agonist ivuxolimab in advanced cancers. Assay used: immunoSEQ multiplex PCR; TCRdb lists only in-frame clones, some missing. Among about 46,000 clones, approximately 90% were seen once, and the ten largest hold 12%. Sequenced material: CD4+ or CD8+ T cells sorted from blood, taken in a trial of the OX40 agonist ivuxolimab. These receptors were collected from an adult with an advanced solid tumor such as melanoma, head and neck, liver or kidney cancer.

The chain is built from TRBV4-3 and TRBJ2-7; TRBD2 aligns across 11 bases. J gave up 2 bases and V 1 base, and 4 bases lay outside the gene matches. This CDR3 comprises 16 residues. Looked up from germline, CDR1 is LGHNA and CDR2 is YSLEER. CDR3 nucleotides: TGCGCCAGCAGCCAAGCACTAGCGGGAGCAACCTACGAGCAGTACTTC. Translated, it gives CASSQALAGATYEQYF.

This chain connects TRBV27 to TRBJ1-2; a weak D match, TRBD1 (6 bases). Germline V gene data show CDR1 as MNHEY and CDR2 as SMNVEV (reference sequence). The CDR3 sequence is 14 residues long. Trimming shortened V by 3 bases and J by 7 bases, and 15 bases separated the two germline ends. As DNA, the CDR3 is TGTGCCAGCAGTTTCGCAGGGGTCCCCGGTGGCTACACCTTC. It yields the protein CASSFAGVPGGYTF.

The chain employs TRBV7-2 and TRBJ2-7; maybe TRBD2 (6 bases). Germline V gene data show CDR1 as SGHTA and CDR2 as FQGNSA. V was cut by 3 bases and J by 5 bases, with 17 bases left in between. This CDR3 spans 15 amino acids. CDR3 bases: TGTGCCAGCAGCTTCCGGGACTTGGCCCCCCACGAGCAGTACTTC. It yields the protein CASSFRDLAPHEQYF.

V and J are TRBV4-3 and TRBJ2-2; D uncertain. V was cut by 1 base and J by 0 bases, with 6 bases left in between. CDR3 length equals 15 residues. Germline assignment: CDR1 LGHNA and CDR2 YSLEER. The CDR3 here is CASSQVLANTGELFF. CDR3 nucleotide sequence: TGCGCCAGCAGCCAAGTCCTAGCGAACACCGGGGAGCTGTTTTTT.

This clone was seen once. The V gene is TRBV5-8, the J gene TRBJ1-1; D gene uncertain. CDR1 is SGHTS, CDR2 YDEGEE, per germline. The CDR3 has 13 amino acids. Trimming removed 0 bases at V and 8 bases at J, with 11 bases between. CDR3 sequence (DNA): TGTGCCAGCAGCTTGGATAGCCGCCCAGAAGCTTTCTTT. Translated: CASSLDSRPEAFF. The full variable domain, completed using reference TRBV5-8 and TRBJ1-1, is EAGVTQSPTHLIKTRGQQATLRCSPISGHTSVYWYQQALGLGLQFLLWYDEGEERNRGNFPPRFSGRQFPNYSSELNVNALELEDSALYLCASSLDSRPEAFFGQGTRLTVV.

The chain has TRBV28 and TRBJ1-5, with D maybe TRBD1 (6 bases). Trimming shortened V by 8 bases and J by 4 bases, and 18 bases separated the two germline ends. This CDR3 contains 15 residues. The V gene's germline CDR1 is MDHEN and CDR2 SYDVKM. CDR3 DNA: TGTGCCAGCTCCTTCAGACAGGCCTGGAATCAGCCCCAGCATTTT. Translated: CASSFRQAWNQPQHF. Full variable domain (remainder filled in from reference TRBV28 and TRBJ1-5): DVKVTQSSRYLVKRTGEKVFLECVQDMDHENMFWYRQDPGLGLRLIYFSYDVKMKEKGDIPEGYSVSREKKERFSLILESASTNQTSMYLCASSFRQAWNQPQHFGDGTRLSIL.

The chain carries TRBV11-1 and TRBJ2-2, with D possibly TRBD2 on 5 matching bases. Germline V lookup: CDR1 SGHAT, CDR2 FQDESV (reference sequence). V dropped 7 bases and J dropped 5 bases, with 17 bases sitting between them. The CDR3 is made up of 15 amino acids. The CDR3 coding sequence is TGTGCCAGCACCAACCCCGGGGAGAGGACCGGGGAGCTGTTTTTT. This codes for CASTNPGERTGELFF. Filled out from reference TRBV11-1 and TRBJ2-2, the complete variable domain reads EAEVAQSPRYKITEKSQAVAFWCDPISGHATLYWYRQILGQGPELLVQFQDESVVDDSQLPKDRFSAERLKGVDSTLKIQPAELGDSAMYLCASTNPGERTGELFFGEGSRLTVL.

The CDR3 region has the DNA TGTGCCAGCACCCAGACAGGCAATGAGCAGTTCTTC. Translated, it gives CASTQTGNEQFF. The rearrangement uses TRBV27 and TRBJ2-1; D might be TRBD1 (6 bases). Germline CDR1 and CDR2: MNHEY and SMNVEV (reference sequence). The V gene lost 7 bases and the J gene lost 6 bases, with 10 bases spanning the gap. The CDR3 runs 12 residues.